This is a list of T cell receptor beta chains from one sample in a study of memory CD4+ T cells and cytomegalovirus serostatus. Sequencing used immunoSEQ multiplex PCR; TCRdb keeps in-frame clones, though not all of them. Counted here are roughly 53,000 clones, around 80% occurring once; the ten biggest clones make up approximately 1.5%. Sequencing input: memory CD4+ T cells from blood. The receptor set was obtained from an adult in good health and CMV-seronegative. The CDR3 runs from the conserved cysteine through the conserved F or W. D genes are given only for firm matches. Rows give clone size only sometimes, using once, few, many, or a class for an expanded clone.

CDR3: CASSTDSGRGTDTQYF
DNA: TGTGCCAGCAGTACCGATAGCGGGAGAGGCACAGATACGCAGTATTTT
size: -
J: TRBJ2-3
V: TRBV28
D: TRBD2

CDR3: CASSEADSGLMPQHF
DNA: TGTGCCAGCAGTGAAGCGGACAGCGGACTAATGCCCCAGCATTTT
size: few
J: TRBJ1-5
V: TRBV6-1
D: -

CDR3: CASSPQTGNYGYTF
DNA: TGTGCCAGCAGCCCTCAGACAGGGAACTATGGCTACACCTTC
size: -
J: TRBJ1-2
V: TRBV7-2
D: TRBD1

CDR3: CASSARAGSSYNEQFF
DNA: TGTGCCAGCAGCGCGCGAGCGGGGAGCTCCTACAATGAGCAGTTCTTC
size: -
J: TRBJ2-1
V: TRBV11-3
D: TRBD2

CDR3: CASSTRGNRTEAFF
DNA: TGTGCCAGTTCCACGAGGGGAAACCGGACTGAAGCTTTCTTT
size: -
J: TRBJ1-1
V: TRBV18
D: -

CDR3: CASSLRVGPYEQYF
DNA: TGCGCCAGCAGCCTGCGAGTGGGCCCGTACGAGCAGTACTTC
size: few
J: TRBJ2-7
V: TRBV5-1
D: -

CDR3: CASSSQPTRIEQYF
DNA: TGCGCCAGCAGTTCTCAACCTACTAGGATCGAGCAGTACTTC
size: -
J: TRBJ2-7
V: TRBV5-1
D: -

CDR3: CASSPRRTGGNEQFF
DNA: TGTGCCAGCTCACCACGTCGGACAGGAGGAAATGAGCAGTTCTTC
size: -
J: TRBJ2-1
V: TRBV18
D: TRBD1

CDR3: CASREQGTNEKLFF
DNA: TGTGCCAGCAGAGAACAGGGGACCAATGAAAAACTGTTTTTT
size: -
J: TRBJ1-4
V: TRBV2
D: TRBD1

CDR3: CASSEGAGFYGYTF
DNA: TGTGCCAGCAGTGAAGGGGCAGGCTTCTATGGCTACACCTTC
size: -
J: TRBJ1-2
V: TRBV6-1
D: -

CDR3: CASSPVTSSSYNEQFF
DNA: TGTGCCAGCTCACCGGTGACTAGCAGCTCCTACAATGAGCAGTTCTTC
size: -
J: TRBJ2-1
V: TRBV18
D: TRBD2

CDR3: CASSDLAGADTGELFF
DNA: TGCGCCAGCAGTGATCTAGCGGGAGCGGACACCGGGGAGCTGTTTTTT
size: -
J: TRBJ2-2
V: TRBV10-1
D: TRBD2

CDR3: CRTRANVLTF
DNA: TGCCGAACTAGGGCCAACGTCCTGACTTTC
size: -
J: TRBJ2-6
V: TRBV5-1
D: -

CDR3: CASSMGLANTGELFF
DNA: TGTGCCAGCAGCATGGGCCTAGCGAACACCGGGGAGCTGTTTTTT
size: -
J: TRBJ2-2
V: TRBV5-4
D: -

CDR3: CAIRDASGGAGETQYF
DNA: TGTGCCATCAGGGACGCTAGCGGGGGGGCAGGAGAGACCCAGTACTTC
size: -
J: TRBJ2-5
V: TRBV10-3
D: TRBD2

CDR3: CASSHAARAYGYTF
DNA: TGCGCCAGCAGCCACGCAGCAAGGGCCTATGGCTACACCTTC
size: -
J: TRBJ1-2
V: TRBV4-3
D: -

CDR3: CASSRPPGQGVEGAGAFF
DNA: TGTGCCAGCAGCCGGCCCCCGGGACAGGGGGTCGAAGGTGCGGGAGCTTTCTTT
size: -
J: TRBJ1-1
V: TRBV7-9
D: TRBD1

CDR3: CASSAHRGRGGNTIYF
DNA: TGTGCCAGCAGCGCCCACAGGGGGCGGGGAGGAAACACCATATATTTT
size: -
J: TRBJ1-3
V: TRBV9
D: TRBD1

CDR3: CASSSGTVRNEQFF
DNA: TGTGCCAGCAGTTCCGGGACAGTTAGGAATGAGCAGTTCTTC
size: few
J: TRBJ2-1
V: TRBV11-3
D: TRBD1

CDR3: CASSSSPRRPQSTDTQYF
DNA: TGCGCCAGCAGCTCGTCACCCAGACGGCCCCAAAGCACAGATACGCAGTATTTT
size: -
J: TRBJ2-3
V: TRBV4-1
D: -

CDR3: CASSLSLGARNGYTF
DNA: TGTGCCAGCAGCTTAAGTCTGGGGGCGCGCAATGGCTACACCTTC
size: -
J: TRBJ1-2
V: TRBV7-2
D: -

CDR3: CASSLRLGQSYEQYF
DNA: TGTGCCAGCAGTTTAAGGTTGGGGCAGTCCTACGAGCAGTACTTC
size: -
J: TRBJ2-7
V: TRBV28
D: -

CDR3: CASSLRGTGGNEQFF
DNA: TGTGCCAGCAGCTTAAGGGGGACAGGGGGCAATGAGCAGTTCTTC
size: -
J: TRBJ2-1
V: TRBV11-3
D: TRBD1

CDR3: CASSSRDGVMYEQYF
DNA: TGTGCCAGCAGCTCACGGGACGGAGTAATGTACGAGCAGTACTTC
size: -
J: TRBJ2-7
V: TRBV7-8
D: -

CDR3: CASSKGETGPNYGYTF
DNA: TGTGCCAGCAGCAAAGGGGAGACAGGTCCTAACTATGGCTACACCTTC
size: -
J: TRBJ1-2
V: TRBV9
D: -

CDR3: CASSVDRVTEAFF
DNA: TGTGCCAGCAGCGTCGACAGGGTCACTGAAGCTTTCTTT
size: -
J: TRBJ1-1
V: TRBV5-5
D: TRBD1

CDR3: CASTSSGTGSYEQYF
DNA: TGTGCCAGCACCTCATCCGGGACAGGCTCCTACGAGCAGTACTTC
size: -
J: TRBJ2-7
V: TRBV7-8
D: TRBD1